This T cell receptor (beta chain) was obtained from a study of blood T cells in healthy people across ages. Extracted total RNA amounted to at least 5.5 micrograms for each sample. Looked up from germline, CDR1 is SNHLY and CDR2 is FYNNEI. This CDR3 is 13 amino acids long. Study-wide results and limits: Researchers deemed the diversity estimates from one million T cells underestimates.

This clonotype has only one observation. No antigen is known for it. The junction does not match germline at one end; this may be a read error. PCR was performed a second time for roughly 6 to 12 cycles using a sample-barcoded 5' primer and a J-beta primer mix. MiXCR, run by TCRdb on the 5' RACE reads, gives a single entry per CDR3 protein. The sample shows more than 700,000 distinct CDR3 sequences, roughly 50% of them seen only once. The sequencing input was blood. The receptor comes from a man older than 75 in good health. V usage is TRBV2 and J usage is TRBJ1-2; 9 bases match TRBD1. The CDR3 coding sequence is TGTGGCAGCAGGGACAGGGAAAACTATGGCTACACCTTC. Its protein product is CGSRDRENYGYTF.